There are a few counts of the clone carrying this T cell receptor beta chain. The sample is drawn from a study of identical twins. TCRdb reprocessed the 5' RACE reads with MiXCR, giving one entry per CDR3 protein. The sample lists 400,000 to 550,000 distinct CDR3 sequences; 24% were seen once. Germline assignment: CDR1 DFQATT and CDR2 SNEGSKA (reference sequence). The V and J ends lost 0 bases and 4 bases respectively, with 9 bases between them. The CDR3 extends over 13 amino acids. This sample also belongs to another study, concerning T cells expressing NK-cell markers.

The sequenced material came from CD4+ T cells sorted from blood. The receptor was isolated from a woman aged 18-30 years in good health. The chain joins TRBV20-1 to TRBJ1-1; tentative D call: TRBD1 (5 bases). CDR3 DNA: TGCAGTGCTAGAGACAGGGTGGGCACTGAAGCTTTCTTT. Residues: CSARDRVGTEAFF.